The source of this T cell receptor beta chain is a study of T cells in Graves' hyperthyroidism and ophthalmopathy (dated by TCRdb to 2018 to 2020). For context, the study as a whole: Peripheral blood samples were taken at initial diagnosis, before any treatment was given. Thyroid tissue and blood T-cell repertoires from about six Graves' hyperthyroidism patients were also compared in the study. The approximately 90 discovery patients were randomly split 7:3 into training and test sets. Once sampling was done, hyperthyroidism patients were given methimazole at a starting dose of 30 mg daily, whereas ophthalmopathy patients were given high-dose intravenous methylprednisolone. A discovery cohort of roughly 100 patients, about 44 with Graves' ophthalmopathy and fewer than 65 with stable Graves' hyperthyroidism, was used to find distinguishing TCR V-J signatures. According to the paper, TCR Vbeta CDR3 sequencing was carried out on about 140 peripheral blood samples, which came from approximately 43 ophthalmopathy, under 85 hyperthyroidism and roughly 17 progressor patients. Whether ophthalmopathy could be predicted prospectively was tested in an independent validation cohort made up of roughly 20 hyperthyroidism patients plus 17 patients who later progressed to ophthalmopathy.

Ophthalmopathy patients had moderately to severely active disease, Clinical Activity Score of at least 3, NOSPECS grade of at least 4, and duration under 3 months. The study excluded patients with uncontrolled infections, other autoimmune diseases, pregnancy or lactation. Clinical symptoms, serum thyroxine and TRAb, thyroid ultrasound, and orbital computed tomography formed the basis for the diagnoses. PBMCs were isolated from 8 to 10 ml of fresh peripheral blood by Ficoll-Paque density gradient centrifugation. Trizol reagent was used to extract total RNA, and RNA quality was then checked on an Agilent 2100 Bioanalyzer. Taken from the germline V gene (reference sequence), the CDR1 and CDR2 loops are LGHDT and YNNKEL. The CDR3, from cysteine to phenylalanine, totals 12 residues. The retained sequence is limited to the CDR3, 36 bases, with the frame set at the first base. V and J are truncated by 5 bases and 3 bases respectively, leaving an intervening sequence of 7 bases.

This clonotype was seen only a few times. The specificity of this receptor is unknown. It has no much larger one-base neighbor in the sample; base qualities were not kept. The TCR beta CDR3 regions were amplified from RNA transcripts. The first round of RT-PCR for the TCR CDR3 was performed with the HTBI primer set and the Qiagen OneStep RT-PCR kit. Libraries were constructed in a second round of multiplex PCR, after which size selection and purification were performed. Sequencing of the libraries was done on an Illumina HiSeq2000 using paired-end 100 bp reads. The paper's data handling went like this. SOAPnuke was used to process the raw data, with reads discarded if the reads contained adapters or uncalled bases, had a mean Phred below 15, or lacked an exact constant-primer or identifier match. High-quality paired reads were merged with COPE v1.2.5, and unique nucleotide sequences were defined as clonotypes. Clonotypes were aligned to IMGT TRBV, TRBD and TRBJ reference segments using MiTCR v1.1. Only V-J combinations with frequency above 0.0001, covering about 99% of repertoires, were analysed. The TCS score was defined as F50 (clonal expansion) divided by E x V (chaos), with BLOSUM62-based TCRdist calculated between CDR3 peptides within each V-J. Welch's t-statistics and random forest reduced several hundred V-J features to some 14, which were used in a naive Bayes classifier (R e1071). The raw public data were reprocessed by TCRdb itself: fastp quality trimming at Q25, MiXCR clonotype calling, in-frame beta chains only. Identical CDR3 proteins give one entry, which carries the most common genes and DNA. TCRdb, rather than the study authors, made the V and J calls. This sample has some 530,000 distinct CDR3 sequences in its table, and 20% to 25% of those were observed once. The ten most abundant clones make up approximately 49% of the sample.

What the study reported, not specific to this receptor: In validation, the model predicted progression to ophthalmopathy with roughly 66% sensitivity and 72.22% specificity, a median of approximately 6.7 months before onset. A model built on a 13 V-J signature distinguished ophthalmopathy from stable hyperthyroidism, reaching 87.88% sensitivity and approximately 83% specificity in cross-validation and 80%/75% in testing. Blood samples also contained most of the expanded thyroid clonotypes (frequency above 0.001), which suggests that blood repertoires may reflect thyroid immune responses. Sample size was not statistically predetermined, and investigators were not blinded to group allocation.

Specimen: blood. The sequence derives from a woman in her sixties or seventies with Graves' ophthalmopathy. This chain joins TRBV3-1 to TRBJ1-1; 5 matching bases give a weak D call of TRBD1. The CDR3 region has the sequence CASSWGDTEAFF. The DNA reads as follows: TGTGCCAGCAGCTGGGGGGACACTGAAGCTTTCTTT.